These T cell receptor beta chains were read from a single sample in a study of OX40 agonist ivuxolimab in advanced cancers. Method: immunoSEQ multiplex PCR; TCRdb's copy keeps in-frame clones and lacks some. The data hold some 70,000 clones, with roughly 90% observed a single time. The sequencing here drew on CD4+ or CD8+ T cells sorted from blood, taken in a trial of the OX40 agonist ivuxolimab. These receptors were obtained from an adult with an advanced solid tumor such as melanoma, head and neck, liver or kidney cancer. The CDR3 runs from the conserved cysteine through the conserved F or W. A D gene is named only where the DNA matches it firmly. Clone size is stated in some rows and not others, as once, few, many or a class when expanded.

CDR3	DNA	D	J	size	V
CASSLTPWRGGTDTQYF	TGTGCCAGCAGCTTAACGCCCTGGCGGGGGGGCACAGATACGCAGTATTTT	TRBD2	TRBJ2-3	-	TRBV7-3
CASTSSGSSSEQYF	TGTGCTAGTACTTCTAGCGGGAGTAGTAGCGAGCAGTACTTC	TRBD2	TRBJ2-7	-	TRBV19
CASSEIPGTGRNTIYF	TGTGCCAGCAGCGAAATTCCCGGGACAGGGAGAAACACCATATATTTT	TRBD1	TRBJ1-3	-	TRBV5-6
CASTPDDRVLRRSYNEQFF	TGTGCCAGCACCCCCGACGACAGGGTTCTCAGGAGGTCCTACAATGAGCAGTTCTTC	TRBD1	TRBJ2-1	-	TRBV7-9
CASTSDGGGRNEQFF	TGTGCCAGCACCTCCGACGGCGGGGGGAGAAATGAGCAGTTCTTC	TRBD2	TRBJ2-1	-	TRBV28
CASSEGSGGNQPQHF	TGTGCCAGCAGTGAAGGAAGCGGGGGCAATCAGCCCCAGCATTTT	-	TRBJ1-5	-	TRBV25-1
CASSLVGEDAEAFF	TGCGCCAGCAGCTTGGTAGGGGAGGACGCTGAAGCTTTCTTT	-	TRBJ1-1	-	TRBV5-1
CASSPWARTSGGSTDTQYF	TGTGCCAGCAGTCCCTGGGCCCGGACTAGCGGGGGTTCCACAGATACGCAGTATTTT	TRBD2	TRBJ2-3	-	TRBV27
CASSFTPDRAMYEQYF	TGTGCCAGCAGTTTTACCCCGGACAGGGCTATGTACGAGCAGTACTTC	TRBD1	TRBJ2-7	-	TRBV27
CASSLAGFNEQFF	TGCGCCAGCAGCTTGGCGGGGTTCAATGAGCAGTTCTTC	-	TRBJ2-1	-	TRBV5-1
CASSFGGGGTEAFF	TGTGCCAGCAGCTTTGGTGGGGGAGGCACTGAAGCTTTCTTT	-	TRBJ1-1	-	TRBV12-1
CASSLSPGPLDGYTF	TGCGCCAGCAGCTTGAGTCCAGGCCCATTGGATGGCTACACCTTC	-	TRBJ1-2	-	TRBV5-1
CASSPRPGGEGAQYF	TGTGCCAGCAGCCCCCGGCCAGGGGGCGAGGGGGCCCAGTACTTC	TRBD1	TRBJ2-4	-	TRBV9
CASSSTGVTGELFF	TGTGCCAGCAGCTCGACAGGGGTGACCGGGGAGCTGTTTTTT	TRBD1	TRBJ2-2	-	TRBV7-8
CASSRDRYEQYF	TGTGCCAGCTCACGGGACCGTTACGAGCAGTACTTC	-	TRBJ2-7	-	TRBV18
CASSLRKGLASEQYF	TGCGCCAGCAGCTTGCGGAAAGGACTAGCGAGTGAGCAGTACTTC	TRBD2	TRBJ2-7	-	TRBV5-1
CASSPTVYEQYF	TGTGCCAGCTCACCAACAGTCTACGAGCAGTACTTC	-	TRBJ2-7	-	TRBV18
CASSSWDSSGANVLTF	TGTGCCAGCAGCTCGTGGGACAGCTCTGGGGCCAACGTCCTGACTTTC	TRBD1	TRBJ2-6	few	TRBV11-1
CASSLGLGQGPSDTQYF	TGCGCCAGCAGCTTGGGGTTGGGACAGGGCCCCTCAGATACGCAGTATTTT	TRBD1	TRBJ2-3	-	TRBV5-1
CASSFRGNTIYF	TGTGCCAGCAGTTTTCGTGGAAACACCATATATTTT	-	TRBJ1-3	-	TRBV28
CASSLRTGGSYEQYF	TGTGCCAGCAGTTTAAGGACAGGGGGTTCCTACGAGCAGTACTTC	TRBD1	TRBJ2-7	-	TRBV6-5
CASNQGAVYGYTF	TGTGCCAGCAACCAGGGGGCGGTCTATGGCTACACCTTC	TRBD1	TRBJ1-2	-	TRBV28
CASFSGTVNTEAFF	TGTGCCAGTTTTTCCGGGACGGTGAACACTGAAGCTTTCTTT	-	TRBJ1-1	-	TRBV19
CASSLRQGDGYTF	TGCGCCAGCAGCCTTCGACAGGGGGACGGCTACACCTTC	TRBD1	TRBJ1-2	-	TRBV5-1
CASSKPEGGRPNTGELFF	TGTGCCAGCAGCAAACCTGAGGGAGGGCGGCCTAACACCGGGGAGCTGTTTTTT	-	TRBJ2-2	-	TRBV21-1
CASRQRDRWDGYTF	TGTGCCAGCAGGCAGAGGGACAGGTGGGATGGCTACACCTTC	TRBD1	TRBJ1-2	-	TRBV28
CASSLDPPGDTQYF	TGTGCCAGCAGCCTGGACCCCCCAGGAGATACGCAGTATTTT	-	TRBJ2-3	-	TRBV7-9
CASSLARADRAQTQYF	TGTGCCAGCAGCTTAGCCCGAGCGGACAGGGCACAGACCCAGTACTTC	TRBD1	TRBJ2-5	-	TRBV7-2
CASSPDSLLPGELFF	TGTGCCAGTAGTCCCGACAGTTTACTCCCCGGGGAGCTGTTTTTT	-	TRBJ2-2	-	TRBV19
CASSFYRSYEQYF	TGCGCCAGCAGCTTCTACAGATCCTACGAGCAGTACTTC	-	TRBJ2-7	few	TRBV5-1
CASSGQGQDSYEQYF	TGTGCCAGCAGTGGACAGGGGCAGGACTCCTACGAGCAGTACTTC	TRBD1	TRBJ2-7	-	TRBV2
CASSPRVVRETQYF	TGTGCCAGCAGCCCCCGGGTAGTAAGAGAGACCCAGTACTTC	-	TRBJ2-5	-	TRBV6-1
CASTYGRRDYEQYF	TGTGCCAGCACCTACGGGAGGAGGGATTACGAGCAGTACTTC	TRBD2	TRBJ2-7	-	TRBV7-2
CASSLATGRTYEQYF	TGTGCCAGCAGCTTAGCCACTGGAAGAACCTACGAGCAGTACTTC	-	TRBJ2-7	-	TRBV7-2
CASSGQPYSNQPQHF	TGTGCCAGCAGCGGGCAGCCGTATAGCAATCAGCCCCAGCATTTT	-	TRBJ1-5	-	TRBV2
CTSSQVSRAFGKLFF	TGCACCAGCAGCCAAGTATCCAGGGCGTTCGGAAAACTGTTTTTT	-	TRBJ1-4	-	TRBV1
CASTKNYGYTF	TGTGCCAGCACCAAGAACTATGGCTACACCTTC	-	TRBJ1-2	-	TRBV28
CASSQLSSLQETQYF	TGCGCCAGCAGCCAATTAAGCTCCCTACAAGAGACCCAGTACTTC	-	TRBJ2-5	-	TRBV5-1
CASSQERQGTAKNIQYF	TGTGCCAGCAGCCAAGAGCGACAGGGGACAGCCAAAAACATTCAGTACTTC	TRBD1	TRBJ2-4	once	TRBV14
CASSLGTANTGELFF	TGTGCCAGCAGCTTAGGAACAGCCAACACCGGGGAGCTGTTTTTT	-	TRBJ2-2	-	TRBV7-8
CASSRANNEQFF	TGTGCCAGTAGTAGGGCTAACAATGAGCAGTTCTTC	-	TRBJ2-1	-	TRBV19
CASSLNPLAGGYYEQYF	TGTGCCAGCAGCTTAAACCCACTAGCGGGGGGGTACTACGAGCAGTACTTC	TRBD2	TRBJ2-7	-	TRBV7-2
CASRNAGQGASGANVLTF	TGTGCCAGTAGAAACGCGGGACAGGGGGCGTCTGGGGCCAACGTCCTGACTTTC	TRBD1	TRBJ2-6	once	TRBV28
CASSLRRTANTGELFF	TGTGCCAGCAGCTTAAGACGGACAGCGAACACCGGGGAGCTGTTTTTT	-	TRBJ2-2	-	TRBV11-2
CSVRGQSSDTQYF	TGCAGCGTTAGGGGACAATCCTCAGATACGCAGTATTTT	-	TRBJ2-3	few	TRBV29-1
CASSRQGESTDTQYF	TGTGCCAGCAGTCGACAGGGGGAGAGCACAGATACGCAGTATTTT	TRBD1	TRBJ2-3	once	TRBV6-6
CASSSGTRETQYF	TGTGCCAGCTCATCCGGGACCAGGGAGACCCAGTACTTC	-	TRBJ2-5	-	TRBV18
CASSLSGQGGNIQYF	TGTGCCAGCAGTTTATCGGGACAGGGGGGAAACATTCAGTACTTC	TRBD1	TRBJ2-4	-	TRBV28
CASSPPPGQGAHTSGGASYNEQFF	TGTGCCAGCAGCCCGCCCCCGGGACAGGGGGCACACACTAGCGGGGGGGCCTCCTACAATGAGCAGTTCTTC	-	TRBJ2-1	-	TRBV4-2
CASRPAESGDYEQYF	TGTGCCAGCCGGCCAGCAGAGAGTGGAGACTACGAGCAGTACTTC	-	TRBJ2-7	-	TRBV28
CASEAGGEKLFF	TGTGCCAGCGAGGCCGGAGGTGAAAAACTGTTTTTT	-	TRBJ1-4	-	TRBV2
CAWSLPTGTGNTIYF	TGTGCCTGGAGTCTCCCGACAGGGACTGGAAACACCATATATTTT	TRBD1	TRBJ1-3	-	TRBV30
CASSPRTGNTGELFF	TGTGCCAGCAGCCCTCGGACGGGAAACACCGGGGAGCTGTTTTTT	-	TRBJ2-2	-	TRBV4-2
CASSQDSGGYNEQFF	TGTGCCAGCAGCCAAGATTCGGGCGGTTACAATGAGCAGTTCTTC	-	TRBJ2-1	-	TRBV4-2
CASSQARLAGQETQYF	TGTGCCAGCAGCCAAGCTCGGCTAGCGGGCCAAGAGACCCAGTACTTC	TRBD2	TRBJ2-5	-	TRBV4-2
CASRSQVATNEKLFF	TGTGCCAGTAGATCTCAAGTTGCAACTAATGAAAAACTGTTTTTT	-	TRBJ1-4	-	TRBV19
CASEGAAQQIEQFF	TGTGCCAGCGAGGGGGCGGCTCAACAAATTGAGCAGTTCTTC	TRBD1	TRBJ2-1	-	TRBV6-1
CASSLGLAGGGLRETQYF	TGTGCCAGCAGCTTGGGACTAGCGGGAGGAGGGCTCAGAGAGACCCAGTACTTC	TRBD2	TRBJ2-5	-	TRBV4-2